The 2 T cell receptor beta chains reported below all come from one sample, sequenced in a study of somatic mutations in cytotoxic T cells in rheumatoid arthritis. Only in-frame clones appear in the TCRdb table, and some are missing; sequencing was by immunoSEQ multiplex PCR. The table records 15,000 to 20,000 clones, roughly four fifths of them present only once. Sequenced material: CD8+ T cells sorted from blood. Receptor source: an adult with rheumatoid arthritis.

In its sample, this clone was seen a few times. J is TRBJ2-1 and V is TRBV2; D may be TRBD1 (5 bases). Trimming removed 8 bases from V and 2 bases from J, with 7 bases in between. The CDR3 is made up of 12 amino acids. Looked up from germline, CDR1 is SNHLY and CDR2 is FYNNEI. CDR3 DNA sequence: TGTGCCAGCGGGGCTACCTACAATGAGCAGTTCTTC. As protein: CASGATYNEQFF.

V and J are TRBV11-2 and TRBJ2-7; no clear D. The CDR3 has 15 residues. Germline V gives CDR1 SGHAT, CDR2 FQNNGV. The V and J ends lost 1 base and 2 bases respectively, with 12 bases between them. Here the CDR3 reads CASSLGPGPPYEQYF. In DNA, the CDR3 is TGTGCCAGCAGCTTAGGTCCCGGTCCTCCCTACGAGCAGTACTTC. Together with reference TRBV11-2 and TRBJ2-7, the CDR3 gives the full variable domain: EAGVAQSPRYKIIEKRQSVAFWCNPISGHATLYWYQQILGQGPKLLIQFQNNGVVDDSQLPKDRFSAERLKGVDSTLKIQPAKLEDSAVYLCASSLGPGPPYEQYFGPGTRLTVT.